Below, one TCR beta chain is given with its context. Its antigen has not been determined. There are no base qualities to consult, and no much larger clone falls within one base. Genomic DNA was isolated from the sorted cells so that the TCRbeta CDR3 region could be sequenced. TCRbeta CDR3 regions were sequenced using the immunoSEQ Assay. Sourced from immuneACCESS, this table was stored by TCRdb with only in-frame sequences that have V and J called. A share of the clones is absent; for the studies checked, an unresolved V gene accounts for under half, and the remainder has no known explanation. The sample records around 35,000 clones, about 90% of which are singletons. The top ten constitute 30% to 40% of the sample. This sample is part of a study of OX40 agonist ivuxolimab in advanced cancers. For the wider study: Ivuxolimab was a fully human IgG2 agonistic monoclonal antibody targeting the costimulatory receptor OX40 (CD134). A male proportion of almost 85% and a mean age of approximately 58 years, ranging from 23 to 79, were recorded for the dose-escalation cohort. Of the roughly 54 patients in dose escalation, about 20 had hepatocellular carcinoma, about 15 had melanoma, 9 had renal cell carcinoma and 9 had head and neck cancer. The purpose of peripheral TCRbeta sequencing was to test whether ivuxolimab changed TCR sequence diversity and led to clonal T-cell expansion. The paper reports the monotherapy dose-escalation portion (N = 52 patients) of the phase I ivuxolimab trial. Patients were allowed to have had prior anti-PD-1, anti-PD-L1 or anti-CTLA-4 therapy, and around 37% of the dose-escalation patients had previously received checkpoint inhibitors. Intravenous ivuxolimab was administered to patients every 2 weeks at six dose levels: 0.01, 0.1, 0.3, 1.5, 3 and 10 mg/kg. Partial responses were achieved by three dose-escalation patients, of whom one had hepatocellular carcinoma and two had cutaneous melanoma.

Study-wide conclusions, independent of this receptor: After ivuxolimab, CD8+ T cells had more expanded clones than CD4+ T cells on average. Low levels of normalized T-cell clonal expansion were also shown by some nonresponding patients. The antigen specificity of the clonally expanded peripheral T cells was not determined. At doses of 0.1 to 3.0 mg/kg, clonal expansion of both CD4+ and CD8+ blood T cells was observed from baseline to week 6. In the 0.1-3.0 mg/kg groups, partial responders had among the lowest normalized peripheral clonal expansion, particularly in CD8+ T cells.

Patients with a history of autoimmune disease or receiving systemic immunosuppression were excluded from the trial. Peripheral blood for TCR sequencing was drawn from every dose cohort at baseline, at cycle 4 day 1 and at cycle 7 day 1. The samples were drawn from a first-in-human, open-label, multicenter phase I dose-escalation trial of ivuxolimab. The trial enrolled adults with locally advanced or metastatic head and neck squamous cell, hepatocellular, melanoma or renal cell carcinoma. Before TCR sequencing, CD4+ T cells and CD8+ T cells were sorted from peripheral blood as separate populations. As encoded in the germline V gene (reference sequence), CDR1 is MNHEY while CDR2 is SMNVEV. The CDR3 holds 20 amino acids from the cysteine to the phenylalanine. The retained sequence is limited to the CDR3, 60 bases, with the frame set at the first base. The germline ends are 22 bases apart after V is trimmed by 3 bases and J by 1 base.

The rearranged segments are TRBV27 and TRBJ2-6; a weak D assignment points to TRBD1 (6 bases agree). The origin of this receptor is an adult with an advanced solid tumor such as melanoma, head and neck, liver or kidney cancer. The source was CD4+ or CD8+ T cells sorted from blood, collected in a trial of the OX40 agonist ivuxolimab. CDR3 protein: CASSFFISWTANSGANVLTF. The DNA is TGTGCCAGCAGTTTCTTTATCTCTTGGACAGCCAATTCTGGGGCCAACGTCCTGACTTTC.